This T cell receptor (beta chain) was found in a study of blood T cell repertoires in COVID-19. In the study overall: The cDNA or gDNA used as material had been derived from T cells, B-cell-depleted T cells, or PBMCs.

This clone came up a few times. Assay used: immunoSEQ multiplex PCR; TCRdb lists only in-frame clones, some missing. Of about 250,000 clones in the sample, just over 85% were seen once. Trimming removed 6 bases at V and 2 bases at J, with 19 bases between. The germline V gene encodes CDR1 MNHEY and CDR2 SVGEGT. CDR3 length: 16 residues. This chain uses TRBV6-2 or TRBV6-3 with TRBJ1-2, with D uncertain. Sequences were obtained from peripheral blood. The receptor was derived from an older man with acute or convalescent COVID-19. CDR3: CASSSLWGVRNYGYTF. In DNA form, the CDR3 reads TGTGCCAGCAGCTCCCTCTGGGGAGTCAGGAACTATGGCTACACCTTC.